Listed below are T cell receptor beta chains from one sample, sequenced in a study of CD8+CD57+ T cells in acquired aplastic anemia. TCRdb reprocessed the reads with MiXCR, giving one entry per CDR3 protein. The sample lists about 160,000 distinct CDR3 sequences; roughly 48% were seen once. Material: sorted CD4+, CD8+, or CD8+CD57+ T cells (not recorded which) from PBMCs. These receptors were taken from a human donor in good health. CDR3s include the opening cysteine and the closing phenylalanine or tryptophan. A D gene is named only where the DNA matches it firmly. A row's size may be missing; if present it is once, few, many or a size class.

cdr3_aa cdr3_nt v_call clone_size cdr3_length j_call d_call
CASRGDTYEQYF TGTGCCAGCAGGGGGGACACCTACGAGCAGTACTTC TRBV28 many 12 TRBJ2-7 -
CASSGDRGRYETQYF TGTGCCAGCAGCGGTGACAGGGGGCGCTACGAGACCCAGTACTTC TRBV7-2 - 15 TRBJ2-5 TRBD1
CASSFTPDRSYEQYF TGTGCCAGCAGTTTTACTCCGGACAGGAGCTACGAGCAGTACTTC TRBV12-3/TRBV12-4 many 15 TRBJ2-7 TRBD1
CSVESGPTYEQYF TGCAGCGTTGAGTCGGGGCCTACCTACGAGCAGTACTTC TRBV29-1 few 13 TRBJ2-7 -
CASSLVAGGSYEQYF TGTGCCAGCAGCTTAGTTGCGGGGGGGTCCTACGAGCAGTACTTC TRBV7-2 many 15 TRBJ2-7 TRBD2
CATQQDSNNSPLHF TGTGCCACCCAACAGGACTCCAATAATTCACCCCTCCACTTT TRBV2 - 14 TRBJ1-6 -
CASGTDSYEQYF TGTGCTAGTGGTACGGACAGCTACGAGCAGTACTTC TRBV12-5 many 12 TRBJ2-7 -
CASSLAQGKRADTQYF TGTGCCAGCAGCTTAGCGCAGGGGAAGCGAGCAGATACGCAGTATTTT TRBV7-2 many 16 TRBJ2-3 -
CSARDWAGGLYEQYF TGCAGTGCTAGAGACTGGGCGGGGGGACTCTACGAGCAGTACTTC TRBV20-1 many 15 TRBJ2-7 TRBD2
CASSIQGGEATEAFF TGCGCCAGCAGCATTCAAGGGGGGGAGGCCACTGAAGCTTTCTTT TRBV5-1 - 15 TRBJ1-1 -
CASSELLLSTGGQETQYF TGTGCCAGCAGTGAACTCCTCCTTTCGACAGGGGGCCAAGAGACCCAGTACTTC TRBV25-1 - 18 TRBJ2-5 TRBD1
CASRRADRGSEAFF TGTGCCAGCAGAAGAGCCGACAGGGGAAGTGAAGCTTTCTTT TRBV28 - 14 TRBJ1-1 TRBD1
CASSMGPTDSETQYF TGTGCCAGTAGTATGGGCCCCACAGATTCGGAGACCCAGTACTTC TRBV19 - 15 TRBJ2-5 -
CASSPPTGLSLYGYTF TGTGCCAGCAGTCCGCCGACAGGTCTAAGTCTTTATGGCTACACCTTC TRBV28 - 16 TRBJ1-2 -
CSASSGAGQQFF TGCAGTGCATCCTCCGGGGCCGGGCAGCAGTTCTTC TRBV20-1 - 12 TRBJ2-1 -
CSVEERPPSYGYTF TGCAGCGTTGAAGAGCGCCCGCCTAGCTATGGCTACACCTTC TRBV29-1 many 14 TRBJ1-2 -
CASSSGQGAYQPQHF TGTGCCAGCAGCTCCGGACAGGGGGCCTATCAGCCCCAGCATTTT TRBV7-2 many 15 TRBJ1-5 TRBD1
CASSPQALYGYTF TGTGCCAGCAGCCCCCAGGCCCTCTATGGCTACACCTTC TRBV3-1 - 13 TRBJ1-2 -
CASSLEADEKLFF TGTGCCAGCAGCTTAGAAGCTGATGAAAAACTGTTTTTT TRBV7-6 few 13 TRBJ1-4 -
CASSGIYNGQETQYF TGTGCCAGCAGTGGGATCTATAATGGCCAAGAGACCCAGTACTTC TRBV2 many 15 TRBJ2-5 -
CASNTGHDNSPLHF TGTGCCAGTAATACAGGGCACGATAATTCACCCCTCCACTTT TRBV19 - 14 TRBJ1-6 -
CASRRMAGELFF TGTGCCAGCAGAAGAATGGCCGGGGAGCTGTTTTTT TRBV27 - 12 TRBJ2-2 -
CASSESIRDSVYEQYF TGCGCCAGCAGTGAGTCTATCAGGGATTCCGTCTACGAGCAGTACTTC TRBV10-1 - 16 TRBJ2-7 -
CASSWPSEREGTDTQYF TGTGCCAGCAGCTGGCCCTCGGAGCGTGAGGGGACAGATACGCAGTATTTT TRBV7-6 - 17 TRBJ2-3 -
CSVAAGDNSPLHF TGCAGCGTTGCTGCCGGGGATAATTCACCCCTCCACTTT TRBV29-1 many 13 TRBJ1-6 -
CASSPRVGGEQFF TGTGCCAGCAGTCCCCGGGTGGGGGGTGAGCAGTTCTTC TRBV6-1 - 13 TRBJ2-1 -
CASSLGGATRSAQYF TGTGCCAGCAGCTTAGGCGGGGCGACGCGATCCGCCCAGTACTTC TRBV7-2 many 15 TRBJ2-5 -
CARQQGSSYNEQFF TGTGCCCGCCAACAGGGGAGCTCCTACAATGAGCAGTTCTTC TRBV2 - 14 TRBJ2-1 TRBD1
CASSLRQILAEKLFF TGTGCCAGCAGTTTAAGACAGATTCTCGCAGAAAAACTGTTTTTT TRBV12-3/TRBV12-4 few 15 TRBJ1-4 -
CASSFLAGGTDTQYF TGCGCCAGCAGCTTCTTAGCGGGAGGCACAGATACGCAGTATTTT TRBV5-1 - 15 TRBJ2-3 TRBD2
CSARWTRRTDTQYF TGCAGTGCTAGGTGGACTAGACGCACAGATACGCAGTATTTT TRBV20-1 many 14 TRBJ2-3 TRBD2
CASSWREAYEQYF TGTGCCAGCAGCTGGAGGGAGGCTTACGAGCAGTACTTC TRBV7-8 many 13 TRBJ2-7 -
CASSLGRQGIQGETQYF TGTGCCAGCAGCTTGGGCCGACAGGGGATTCAGGGAGAGACCCAGTACTTC TRBV5-8 many 17 TRBJ2-5 TRBD1
CSGLVDRPENVGYTF TGCAGCGGCCTAGTGGACAGGCCCGAGAATGTAGGCTACACCTTC TRBV29-1 few 15 TRBJ1-2 TRBD1
CASSGTAGWQPQHF TGTGCCAGCAGTGGGACAGCGGGTTGGCAGCCCCAGCATTTT TRBV2 - 14 TRBJ1-5 -
CASSPTATNEKLFF TGTGCCAGCTCCCCGACAGCAACTAATGAAAAACTGTTTTTT TRBV6-1 - 14 TRBJ1-4 -
CASSIQTGTGAYEQYF TGCGCCAGCAGCATACAGACCGGGACAGGGGCCTACGAGCAGTACTTC TRBV5-1 many 16 TRBJ2-7 TRBD1
CATSRLRDSNQPQHF TGTGCCACCAGCAGACTCCGGGACAGCAATCAGCCCCAGCATTTT TRBV15 few 15 TRBJ1-5 -
CSARDSSGGAGETQYF TGCAGTGCTAGAGATTCCAGCGGGGGGGCCGGAGAGACCCAGTACTTC TRBV20-1 many 16 TRBJ2-5 TRBD2
CASSSGAQTSMNTEAFF TGTGCCAGCTCTTCGGGGGCTCAAACAAGTATGAACACTGAAGCTTTCTTT TRBV18 few 17 TRBJ1-1 -
CASSLGLLAEAFF TGTGCCAGTAGTCTCGGGCTTCTCGCTGAGGCTTTCTTT TRBV19 - 13 TRBJ1-1 -
CASSLRPNNEQFF TGTGCCAGCAGCTTACGCCCCAACAATGAGCAGTTCTTC TRBV7-2 many 13 TRBJ2-1 -
CASSQESGQGYGYTF TGCGCCAGCAGCCAGGAATCGGGACAAGGGTATGGCTACACCTTC TRBV5-1 many 15 TRBJ1-2 -
CASSESGDWQETQYF TGCGCCAGCAGTGAGTCAGGCGATTGGCAAGAGACCCAGTACTTC TRBV10-2 few 15 TRBJ2-5 -
CATSASDRAGELFF TGTGCCACCAGTGCCTCCGATCGCGCCGGGGAGCTGTTTTTT TRBV24-1 - 14 TRBJ2-2 -
CASSWGRGNHEQYF TGTGCCAGCAGTTGGGGCAGGGGTAACCACGAGCAGTACTTC TRBV6-5 many 14 TRBJ2-7 -
CATSRVGGNTGELFF TGTGCCACCAGTCGGGTTGGGGGAAACACCGGGGAGCTGTTTTTT TRBV24-1 - 15 TRBJ2-2 -
CASSFGQGREQYF TGCGCCAGCAGCTTTGGACAGGGCCGCGAGCAGTACTTC TRBV5-1 - 13 TRBJ2-7 TRBD1
CASSGRTGGEKLFF TGTGCCAGCAGTGGAAGGACAGGGGGAGAAAAACTGTTTTTT TRBV12-3/TRBV12-4 - 14 TRBJ1-4 TRBD1
CASAGRIAGANTGELFF TGTGCCTCAGCGGGGCGTATAGCGGGGGCTAACACCGGGGAGCTGTTTTTT TRBV9 - 17 TRBJ2-2 TRBD2
CASSPPFRDSGANVLTF TGTGCCAGCAGCCCCCCATTTAGGGACTCTGGGGCCAACGTCCTGACTTTC TRBV7-9 many 17 TRBJ2-6 -
CASSSLIQETQYF TGTGCCAGCAGCTCTCTGATCCAAGAGACCCAGTACTTC TRBV7-2 - 13 TRBJ2-5 -
CASSPLVDNEQFF TGTGCCAGCAGCCCCCTCGTGGACAATGAGCAGTTCTTC TRBV5-6 few 13 TRBJ2-1 -
CATSDPGTGGSHEQYF TGTGCCACCAGTGACCCCGGGACAGGGGGGTCCCACGAGCAGTACTTC TRBV24-1 - 16 TRBJ2-7 TRBD1
CASSSLSGGGSPLHF TGTGCCAGCAGCTCCCTCTCTGGGGGAGGTTCACCCCTCCACTTT TRBV7-2 many 15 TRBJ1-6 -
CAGTAYSDQPQHF TGTGCCGGTACCGCTTACTCCGATCAGCCCCAGCATTTT TRBV19 - 13 TRBJ1-5 -
CGARAVGGRPYEQYF TGCGGTGCTAGAGCGGTCGGAGGGAGGCCCTACGAGCAGTACTTC TRBV20-1 - 15 TRBJ2-7 -